This T cell receptor beta chain was recorded in a study of T cells in Graves' hyperthyroidism and ophthalmopathy. The overall study: Peripheral blood was collected at initial diagnosis, before any treatment. The study, taken as a whole, reports: Model predictions of ophthalmopathy came a median around 6.5 months before onset. Most clonotypes expanded in thyroid above 0.001 were likewise present in blood.

The CDR3 has 14 residues. V was shortened by 7 bases and J by 0 bases, with 12 bases between the two germline ends. The germline CDR1 and CDR2 sequences are SGHAT and FQNNGV. This clonotype has ten or more counts. As yet, its antigen is unknown. Amplification targeted TCR beta CDR3 regions from RNA transcripts. The HTBI primer set served for first-round RT-PCR of the TCR CDR3. TCRdb re-derived calls from the multiplex PCR reads in MiXCR, one entry per CDR3 protein. The profile covers about 280,000 distinct CDR3 sequences, with less than 30% appearing a single time and roughly 24% taken by the ten largest. Extraction of PBMCs used under 13 ml of fresh peripheral blood.

Sequencing input: blood. The clonotype was recovered from a man in his forties with Graves' hyperthyroidism that later progressed to Graves' ophthalmopathy. The J gene is TRBJ2-5, the V gene TRBV11-2; no reliable D call. The CDR3 DNA follows: TGTGCCAGCACCCTGGATGGGTACCAAGAGACCCAGTACTTC. It translates to CASTLDGYQETQYF.